This T cell receptor beta chain is from a study of beta chain features in type 1 diabetes. Purity exceeding 95% was reached by all sorted populations. Study-wide results and limits: Any HLA type influence on TCRB rearrangement was left unresolved here.

Every isolated RNA sample was fully reverse transcribed, so sequencing captured expressed TCRB transcripts. Assay: immunoSEQ multiplex PCR; the TCRdb copy retains only in-frame clones and omits some. The profile covers 120,000 to 150,000 clones, with 6.9% appearing a single time and more than 1.1% taken by the ten largest. This CDR3 region has 15 residues. V lost 0 bases, J lost 0 bases, and 6 bases lay in between. Germline V gives CDR1 ENHRY, CDR2 SYGVKD. This clone was counted between two and nine times. The antigen is not known. The J gene is TRBJ2-1, the V gene TRBV10-3; unclear D gene. The sequencing sample was made of central memory CD4+ T cells from blood. The receptor was derived from a woman in her 30s in good health. In DNA, the CDR3 is TGTGCCATCAGTGAGTCGATGAGCTCCTACAATGAGCAGTTCTTC. Its translation: CAISESMSSYNEQFF.